The 11 T cell receptor beta chains below all came from one sample that was sequenced in a study of T cell changes during pregnancy in multiple sclerosis (dated by TCRdb to about 2019). The library was built by means of the immunoSEQ multiplex PCR assay. Not all clones reach the TCRdb copy of this immuneACCESS table, which keeps in-frame sequences only. Checked studies attribute under half of the gap to unresolved V genes and leave the rest unexplained. The sample yields around 74,000 clones; less than 90% were counted once. The ten largest make up 3% to 4% of the sample. The sequencing here drew on peripheral blood, taken before pregnancy. These receptor sequences come from a female donor with multiple sclerosis, enrolled in a pregnancy study.

The chain links TRBV5-1 to TRBJ2-2; TRBD1 is a possible D gene (5 bases). CDR1 SGHRS and CDR2 YFSETQ come from the germline V gene. The ends were cut back, 4 bases at V and 2 bases at J, with 12 bases in the middle. This CDR3 region has 15 residues. In nucleotides, the CDR3 is TGCGCCAGCAGCACTTCAGGGTCAAACACCGGGGAGCTGTTTTTT. It specifies CASSTSGSNTGELFF.

V gene TRBV4-2 combines with J gene TRBJ2-4; 12 positions agree with TRBD2. Germline CDR1 and CDR2: LGHNA and YNFKEQ. V was pared by 8 bases and J by 0 bases, with 8 bases of the junction left unmatched. The CDR3 runs 17 residues. CDR3 sequence reads: CASGPGLAGLAKNIQYF. Here the CDR3 DNA reads TGTGCCAGCGGACCGGGACTAGCGGGTCTAGCCAAAAACATTCAGTACTTC.

The CDR3 DNA is TGTGCCAGCACCCCGGCCCCGGGGGATCAGCCCCAGCATTTT. Amino acid sequence: CASTPAPGDQPQHF. This chain uses TRBV6-6 with TRBJ1-5, with a possible D match to TRBD1 (5 bases). CDR3 length: 14 residues. Trimming took off 7 bases at V and 5 bases at J, with 15 bases between the two ends. CDR1 and CDR2 (germline): MNHNY, SVGAGI (reference sequence).

The genes are TRBV6-4 and TRBJ2-5; 7 nucleotides line up with TRBD1. V lost 6 bases to trimming and J lost 2 bases; unmatched junction nucleotides: 12. This CDR3 contains 16 residues. CDR1 is MRHNA and CDR2 is SNTAGT in the germline V gene. CDR3 in DNA: TGTGCCAGCAGACCCCCCCGGGACAGCCAACAAGAGACCCAGTACTTC. It encodes CASRPPRDSQQETQYF.

V usage is TRBV6-5 and J usage is TRBJ1-2, with 7 bases aligning to TRBD1. V lost 2 bases, J lost 7 bases, and 10 bases stayed unmatched. This CDR3 is 15 amino acids long. From germline, CDR1 is MNHEY and CDR2 SVGAGI. CDR3 nucleotide sequence: TGTGCCAGCAGTTACGGCGACAGGGCTCTTGGTGGCTACACCTTC. Amino acid sequence: CASSYGDRALGGYTF.

The chain links TRBV6-1 to TRBJ1-5; D is undetermined. Germline CDR1 MNHNS, CDR2 SASEGT. The CDR3 runs to 15 residues. V lost 5 bases and J 0 bases, leaving 11 bases between the germline ends. CDR3 amino acids: CASSFQQYSNQPQHF. In DNA form, the CDR3 reads TGTGCCAGCAGTTTTCAACAGTATAGCAATCAGCCCCAGCATTTT.

J is TRBJ1-2 and V is TRBV7-2; TRBD1 aligns across 8 bases. Germline-derived CDR1 and CDR2 are SGHTA and FQGNSA. With V trimmed by 7 bases and J by 7 bases, 11 bases remained unmatched. This CDR3 comprises 14 residues. The CDR3 DNA reads as TGTGCCAGCACCCTGGGGCAGGGGGCGCGTGGCTACACCTTC. It translates to CASTLGQGARGYTF.

The genes are TRBV7-9 and TRBJ2-7, with 11 bases lining up with TRBD2. V shed 3 bases, J shed 6 bases, and the junction held 10 bases outside the gene matches. The CDR3 has 16 residues. Germline loops: CDR1 SEHNR, CDR2 FQNEAQ (reference sequence). CDR3 in amino acids: CASSLDSVAGGGEQYF. For the CDR3, the DNA is TGTGCCAGCAGCTTGGACTCTGTAGCGGGAGGGGGCGAGCAGTACTTC.

This clone was seen only once. CDR3 DNA sequence: TGCGCCAGCAGCTACCGGGAGCAACAAGAGACCCAGTACTTC. Its translation is CASSYREQQETQYF. The chain recombines TRBV4-3 with TRBJ2-5, with a weak D call TRBD2 (6 bases). The CDR3 runs to 14 residues. The germline V gene has CDR1 LGHNA and CDR2 YSLEER. Deletions cut 5 bases from V and 2 bases from J, with 12 bases between.

The chain is built from TRBV7-9 and TRBJ1-6; TRBD1 is a possible D gene (5 bases). This CDR3 region has 14 residues. V was cut by 5 bases and J by 12 bases, with 17 bases left in between. Germline lookup yields CDR1 SEHNR and CDR2 FQNEAQ (reference sequence). The DNA for the CDR3 is TGTGCCAGCAGCCTTTTCATGGGGACTGGACCCCTCCACTTT. It translates to CASSLFMGTGPLHF.

CDR3 nucleotides: TGCGCCAGCAGCTTGGCCATGGCAGGGACTAACTATGGCTACACCTTC. Translating gives CASSLAMAGTNYGYTF. The chain joins TRBV5-1 to TRBJ1-2; possible D gene TRBD1, 5 bases. The CDR3 length is 16 residues. The germline gives CDR1 SGHRS, CDR2 YFSETQ. Between the trimmed V and J ends, which lost 0 bases and 0 bases, there was a span of 12 bases.